The clone carrying this T cell receptor beta chain was recorded a few times. The antigen remains unidentified. PCR or immunohistochemistry showed mismatch repair deficiency in every enrolled patient. A few pembrolizumab responders had their TCRs sequenced. The data are from a study of PD-1 blockade in mismatch repair-deficient tumors. About the research overall: Enrolled about 2013-2017, patients had progressing, pretreated mismatch repair-deficient cancers of approximately 13 types.

V trimming: 4 bases; J trimming: 5 bases; junction bases outside the gene matches: 6. Looked up from germline, CDR1 is SGHRS and CDR2 is YFSETQ. The CDR3 sequence is 15 residues long. Whole-study findings and limits: Tumor-resident clones, often undetectable pretreatment in blood, expanded then contracted after pembrolizumab.

The method was immunoSEQ multiplex PCR; TCRdb's version includes in-frame clones alone and lacks a portion of them. The table records tens of thousands of clones, over 70% of them present only once. The TCR sequence derives from an adult with mismatch repair-deficient cancer. This rearrangement joins TRBV5-1 to TRBJ2-2; 9 positions agree with TRBD1. This specimen consisted of peripheral blood, obtained 12 weeks after starting pembrolizumab. In DNA form, the CDR3 reads TGCGCCAGCAGCCTAGGGGACAGGGAGACCGGGGAGCTGTTTTTT. Protein product: CASSLGDRETGELFF. Full variable domain (remainder filled in from reference TRBV5-1 and TRBJ2-2): KAGVTQTPRYLIKTRGQQVTLSCSPISGHRSVSWYQQTPGQGLQFLFEYFSETQRNKGNFPGRFSGRQFSNSRSEMNVSTLELGDSALYLCASSLGDRETGELFFGEGSRLTVL.